The next 14 T cell receptor beta chains were all read from a single sample in a study of blood T cell repertoires in COVID-19. Generated by immunoSEQ multiplex PCR, the TCRdb table keeps only in-frame clones and is missing some. Of roughly 200,000 clones listed, around four fifths are singletons. Sequenced: peripheral blood. Receptor source: a man in his forties with active or convalescent COVID-19.

The chain is built from TRBV6-5 and TRBJ1-3, with TRBD1 identical over 9 bases. The CDR3 length is 13 residues. Germline loops: CDR1 MNHEY, CDR2 SVGAGI. The V and J ends lost 6 bases and 7 bases, in that order; junction bases with no gene match: 4. Here the CDR3 reads CASSVQGANTIYF. CDR3 bases: TGTGCCAGCAGCGTACAGGGGGCGAACACCATATATTTT.

This chain joins TRBV5-8 and TRBJ1-2; D is unresolved. This CDR3 is 13 amino acids long. Looked up from germline, CDR1 is SGHTS and CDR2 is YDEGEE. Deletions cut 2 bases from V and 0 bases from J, with 5 bases between. This CDR3 is CASSFQANYGYTF. CDR3 nucleotide sequence: TGTGCCAGCAGCTTTCAGGCTAACTATGGCTACACCTTC. The whole variable domain, filled in from reference TRBV5-8 and TRBJ1-2, reads EAGVTQSPTHLIKTRGQQATLRCSPISGHTSVYWYQQALGLGLQFLLWYDEGEERNRGNFPPRFSGRQFPNYSSELNVNALELEDSALYLCASSFQANYGYTFGSGTRLTVV.

The J gene is TRBJ1-2, the V gene TRBV30, with D maybe TRBD1 (5 bases). This CDR3 has 12 residues. Between the trimmed V and J ends, which lost 1 base and 3 bases, there was a span of 6 bases. Germline lookup yields CDR1 GTSNPN and CDR2 SVGIG (reference sequence). CDR3 bases: TGTGCCTGGAGTGGGGGCTACTATGGCTACACCTTC. Translating gives CAWSGGYYGYTF.

The chain is built from TRBV6-2 or TRBV6-3 and TRBJ2-7; D unresolved. Germline V gives CDR1 MNHEY, CDR2 SVGEGT. The CDR3 is 12 amino acids. The V end was cut by 3 bases, the J end by 5 bases, with 8 bases between. The chain's CDR3 is CASSYLPDEQYF. CDR3 nucleotide sequence: TGTGCCAGCAGTTATTTGCCGGACGAGCAGTACTTC.

This chain connects TRBV14 to TRBJ1-2; TRBD1 matches at 7 bases. J was trimmed by 0 bases and V by 1 base; bases with no gene match: 5. Germline-derived CDR1 and CDR2 are SGHDN and FVKESK. The CDR3 has 16 amino acids. CDR3 nucleotides: TGTGCCAGCAGCCAAGGGGGACAGCTAACTAACTATGGCTACACCTTC. It specifies CASSQGGQLTNYGYTF.

The chain has TRBV29-1 and TRBJ2-7; unclear D gene. Germline loops: CDR1 SQVTM, CDR2 ANQGSEA. The V end was cut by 0 bases, the J end by 6 bases, with 6 bases between. The CDR3 contains 11 residues. The CDR3 DNA is TGCAGCGTTGAAGATTTCGGCGAGCAGTACTTC. It encodes CSVEDFGEQYF.

V usage is TRBV9 and J usage is TRBJ1-6; unclear D gene. The germline V gene has CDR1 SGDLS and CDR2 YYNGEE. CDR3 length: 14 residues. The ends were cut back, 0 bases at V and 11 bases at J, with 12 bases in the middle. CDR3 in DNA: TGTGCCAGCAGCGTAGGCCCCTCTGAGCCACCCCTCCACTTT. Encoded protein: CASSVGPSEPPLHF.

This chain uses TRBV6-5 with TRBJ2-7; TRBD2 matches 7 bases. With 7 bases clipped from V and 0 bases from J, the junction kept 6 bases outside the gene matches. Germline CDR1 and CDR2: MNHEY and SVGAGI. The CDR3 consists of 14 residues. This CDR3 reads CASKERGHSYEQYF. CDR3 nucleotides: TGTGCCAGCAAGGAGCGGGGCCACTCCTACGAGCAGTACTTC.

This chain connects TRBV9 to TRBJ2-2, with TRBD2 matching over 8 bases. The germline V gene has CDR1 SGDLS and CDR2 YYNGEE. The CDR3 consists of 14 residues. V shed 0 bases and J 6 bases; nucleotides not matched to a gene: 1. The CDR3 DNA reads as TGTGCCAGCAGCGTAGGGACTAGCTCCGGGGAGCTGTTTTTT. It is translated as CASSVGTSSGELFF.

The chain employs TRBV19 and TRBJ2-3; 7 bases match TRBD2. Per the germline V gene, CDR1 is LNHDA and CDR2 is SQIVND (reference sequence). Trimming cost V 1 base and J 0 bases; bases outside gene matches: 4. This CDR3 has 16 amino acids. In nucleotides, the CDR3 is TGTGCCAGTAGTATAGGTAGCGGGCTTAGCACAGATACGCAGTATTTT. This translates into CASSIGSGLSTDTQYF.

The chain carries TRBV7-9 and TRBJ1-2; 9 nucleotides align to TRBD1. Per germline, CDR1 SEHNR and CDR2 FQNEAQ (reference sequence). The V gene end was trimmed by 5 bases and the J gene end by 6 bases; junction bases not matched to a gene: 10. CDR3 length: 15 residues. The DNA of the CDR3 is TGTGCCAGCAGCCTATCCTGGACAGGGGAAGATGGCTACACCTTC. This translates into CASSLSWTGEDGYTF.

This chain joins TRBV10-3 and TRBJ2-7, with 7 bases identical to TRBD1. The V segment lost 6 bases and the J segment 0 bases; nucleotides outside the gene matches: 11. The CDR3 is 16 amino acids. The V gene's germline CDR1 is ENHRY and CDR2 SYGVKD. The CDR3 loop is CAIRERQGFSSYEQYF. The CDR3 DNA follows: TGTGCCATCAGAGAAAGACAGGGTTTCTCCTCCTACGAGCAGTACTTC.

V gene TRBV30 combines with J gene TRBJ2-5; 8 bases line up with TRBD1. Germline values: CDR1 GTSNPN, CDR2 SVGIG (reference sequence). The junction had 8 bases not matched to a gene; V was cut back by 0 bases and J by 5 bases. CDR3 length: 15 amino acids. The DNA for the CDR3 is TGTGCCTGGAGTGTACGACAGGGGTTAGTGGAGACCCAGTACTTC. Translating it yields CAWSVRQGLVETQYF.

The chain has TRBV7-9 and TRBJ2-3, with 10 positions matching TRBD2. V shed 2 bases, J shed 4 bases, and the junction held 3 bases outside the gene matches. CDR1 and CDR2 (germline): SEHNR, FQNEAQ (reference sequence). The CDR3 has 15 residues. The CDR3 here is CASSLRSGRADTQYF. The DNA of the CDR3 is TGTGCCAGCAGCTTAAGAAGCGGGAGGGCAGATACGCAGTATTTT.